One sample yielded the 9 T cell receptor beta chains listed below, sequenced in a study of T cell responses to AZD1222 COVID-19 vaccine. The repertoire was sequenced with immunoSEQ multiplex PCR; TCRdb's copy has only in-frame clones and lacks some. The sample lists some 100,000 clones, approximately 90% occurring once. This specimen was peripheral blood, taken on day 0 of AZD1222 vaccination. Every receptor here comes from an adult in good health.

The chain has TRBV19 and TRBJ2-6; weak D call: TRBD1 (6 bases). Trimming shortened V by 5 bases and J by 0 bases, and 17 bases separated the two germline ends. CDR3 length: 18 residues. Germline assignment: CDR1 LNHDA and CDR2 SQIVND (reference sequence). CDR3 sequence: CASSLPTGSLSGANVLTF. The CDR3 DNA sequence: TGTGCCAGTAGTCTCCCCACAGGGTCCCTCTCTGGGGCCAACGTCCTGACTTTC.

This clone has only one observation. This same CDR3 is encoded by further DNA sequences in the sample. The chain is built from TRBV5-1 and TRBJ1-1; D is ambiguous. CDR3 length equals 15 residues. The V end was cut by 0 bases, the J end by 1 base, with 10 bases between. Germline assignment: CDR1 SGHRS and CDR2 YFSETQ. This chain's CDR3 is CASSLGPGENTEAFF. CDR3 DNA: TGCGCCAGCAGCTTGGGGCCCGGGGAGAACACTGAAGCTTTCTTT.

The rearrangement uses TRBV28 and TRBJ1-5, with D perhaps matching TRBD1 (5 bases). CDR3 size: 13 residues. V was cut by 1 base and J by 7 bases, with 8 bases left in between. Germline CDR1 is MDHEN and CDR2 is SYDVKM. The CDR3 nucleotides are TGTGCCAGCAGTTTATATCGGGGGCAGCCCCAGCATTTT. It is translated as CASSLYRGQPQHF.

V usage is TRBV30 and J usage is TRBJ1-1; D is ambiguous. The ends were cut back, 6 bases at V and 0 bases at J, with 5 bases in the middle. The CDR3 spans 11 residues. CDR1 and CDR2 (germline): GTSNPN, SVGIG (reference sequence). The CDR3 spells CACRMNTEAFF. CDR3 bases: TGTGCCTGCCGGATGAACACTGAAGCTTTCTTT.

The chain couples TRBV5-1 to TRBJ1-4; unclear D gene. There are 14 residues in the CDR3. V was trimmed by 0 bases and J by 7 bases, leaving 10 bases between them. The germline V gene has CDR1 SGHRS and CDR2 YFSETQ. Here the CDR3 DNA reads TGCGCCAGCAGCTTGGAGGGTTCGGGTGAAAAACTGTTTTTT. It codes for CASSLEGSGEKLFF.

This clone appeared once. The CDR3 coding sequence is TGTGCCAGCAGTTCGTCGGATACGCAGTATTTT. This gives the protein CASSSSDTQYF. The chain couples TRBV6-2 or TRBV6-3 to TRBJ2-3; D not resolved. CDR1 and CDR2 (germline): MNHEY, SVGEGT. There are 11 residues in the CDR3. Trimming removed 4 bases at V and 6 bases at J, with 5 bases between.

The chain is built from TRBV5-1 and TRBJ2-3, with a possible D match to TRBD2 (5 bases). V gave up 3 bases and J gave up 1 base, with 21 bases separating them. This CDR3 spans 18 amino acids. Germline lookup yields CDR1 SGHRS and CDR2 YFSETQ. Here the CDR3 reads CASSWTIIEGSGTDTQYF. The CDR3 DNA is TGCGCCAGCAGCTGGACGATAATTGAGGGCTCTGGCACAGATACGCAGTATTTT.

This chain joins TRBV30 and TRBJ1-2; D uncertain. Per germline, CDR1 GTSNPN and CDR2 SVGIG (reference sequence). The germline V and J ends were trimmed by 0 bases and 0 bases, with 8 bases remaining between them. The CDR3 length is 14 residues. This CDR3 is CAWSVHQANYGYTF. CDR3 in DNA: TGTGCCTGGAGTGTACACCAGGCTAACTATGGCTACACCTTC.

Notes on this clone: One end of the junction varies from germline; a read error may be responsible. This chain links TRBV2 with TRBJ1-2, with TRBD1 as a possible D gene (6 bases). Germline loops: CDR1 SNHLY, CDR2 FYNNEI. The CDR3 is 11 amino acids. CDR3 protein: CASSEGGSRGF. The CDR3, as DNA: TGTGCCAGCAGTGAAGGAGGGAGCAGGGGCTTC.